The entry below gives a single T cell receptor beta chain sequence along with its context. Its cognate antigen is unknown. This sample was included in a study of OX40 agonist ivuxolimab in advanced cancers. As for the study in general: Patients received ivuxolimab, an agonistic anti-OX40 (CD134) antibody.

The data were produced by immunoSEQ multiplex PCR, yet TCRdb's version contains in-frame clones alone and is incomplete. The table shows 150,000 to 180,000 clones, with roughly 94% occurring only once. Overall study findings and caveats: Antigen specificity was not determined for the expanded peripheral T cells. Clonal expansion by week 6 occurred in CD4+ and CD8+ blood T cells (at 0.1 to 3.0 mg/kg).

The CDR3 spans 19 residues. Per the germline V gene, CDR1 is LNHDA and CDR2 is SQIVND (reference sequence). J lost 1 base, V lost 5 bases, and 17 bases had no gene match. The TCR was taken from an adult with an advanced solid tumor such as melanoma, head and neck, liver or kidney cancer. The material was CD4+ or CD8+ T cells sorted from blood, obtained in a trial of the OX40 agonist ivuxolimab. V gene TRBV19 combines with J gene TRBJ1-5; 7 nucleotides align to TRBD1. The CDR3 region has the DNA TGTGCCAGTAGTCATGAACCCGCCACGTGGACAGGAAGCAATCAGCCCCAGCATTTT. This codes for CASSHEPATWTGSNQPQHF.